This T cell receptor beta chain was captured by sequencing in a study of shared clonotypes between healthy human individuals. Study-level results: Approximately 5.1% was the fraction of naive CD4 clonotypes found shared across several donors. Clonotype sharing across donors was expected to vary with sequencing depth. Represented diversity, genetic and exposure-history alike, was limited by few donors. For sorted subsets, rarefaction showed incomplete sequencing despite large depth.

TCRdb's table, derived via immunoSEQ multiplex PCR, lists solely in-frame clones and lacks some. The table records fewer than 3 million clones, just under 95% of them present only once. J was trimmed by 2 bases and V by 7 bases; bases with no gene match: 4. The germline CDR1 and CDR2 sequences are MDHEN and SYDVKM. CDR3 size: 14 residues. Turning to this clone: The antigen remains unidentified.

The source is a man aged 18 to 30 in good health. Some clones in this sample may be carry-over from other donors' samples. V and J are TRBV28 and TRBJ2-7; 11 nucleotides align to TRBD2. The sample was naive CD4+ T cells from PBMCs. Subset noted: CD45RA+ positively selected. This CDR3 reads CASTGTSGAYEQYF. For the CDR3, the DNA is TGTGCCAGCACCGGGACTAGCGGAGCCTACGAGCAGTACTTC.